One TCR beta chain is described in this entry. Its antigen is as yet unknown. The primer mix had 60 Vbeta and 13 Jbeta primers. Profiled with immunoSEQ multiplex PCR; TCRdb holds only in-frame clones, not every one. The top ten clones hold about 2.6% of a sample with about 150,000 clones, around four fifths of them seen once. These donors, healthy bone marrow donors, were studied. This specimen belongs to a study of cytomegalovirus exposure and HLA in healthy donors. Points from the study as a whole: Later analysis identified 17,000 or so TCR beta sequences associated with HLA alleles, using a false discovery rate threshold of 0.05.

The sequence was collected from a boy aged 2 to 10 in good health and CMV-seronegative. Sequencing used PBMCs.

Here the CDR3 DNA reads TGTGCCAGCAGGTCAGGGCTAGCGGGGGGAAAATCCTACGAGCAGTACTTC. Translated, it gives CASRSGLAGGKSYEQYF. This rearrangement joins TRBV5-4 to TRBJ2-7; 11 bases map to TRBD2. CDR3 length: 17 amino acids. J gave up 1 base and V 5 bases, and 11 bases lay outside the gene matches. The germline V gene has CDR1 SGHNT and CDR2 YYREEE (reference sequence).